A selection of T cell receptor beta chains follows, all from one sample in a study of vaccination effects on CD4 cells after COVID-19. Their antigens remain unidentified. Generated by immunoSEQ multiplex PCR, the TCRdb table keeps only in-frame clones and is missing some. The table records 25,000 to 35,000 clones, roughly 80% of them present only once. Here the sequenced sample was CD4+ T cells from PBMCs cultured with HCoV-229E spike peptides, taken after COVID-19 vaccination. Receptors were obtained from a human donor who received a COVID-19 vaccine. CDR3s include the opening cysteine and the closing phenylalanine or tryptophan. The D gene is left open where the match is weak. Clone size appears in some rows only: once, few, many, or a class for an expanded clone.

V gene: TRBV11-3; D gene: TRBD2; J gene: TRBJ2-1; clone size: .; CDR3 protein: CASSPQSGTSFEQFF; CDR3 DNA: TGTGCCAGCAGCCCCCAGTCGGGGACTAGCTTTGAGCAGTTCTTC
V gene: TRBV7-2; D gene: .; J gene: TRBJ1-2; clone size: .; CDR3 protein: CASSLGPNYGYTF; CDR3 DNA: TGTGCCAGCAGCTTAGGGCCTAACTATGGCTACACCTTC
V gene: TRBV6-1; D gene: .; J gene: TRBJ2-3; clone size: .; CDR3 protein: CASSEGLLTTDTQYF; CDR3 DNA: TGTGCCAGCAGTGAGGGGTTACTCACCACAGATACGCAGTATTTT
V gene: TRBV10-1; D gene: TRBD2; J gene: TRBJ2-1; clone size: .; CDR3 protein: CASSPGLAGGSSGQFF; CDR3 DNA: TGCGCCAGCAGTCCCGGACTAGCGGGGGGTTCATCAGGGCAGTTCTTC
V gene: TRBV6-4; D gene: .; J gene: TRBJ1-1; clone size: .; CDR3 protein: CASRSTAKVTEAFF; CDR3 DNA: TGTGCCAGCAGATCGACGGCGAAGGTAACTGAAGCTTTCTTT
V gene: TRBV11-2; D gene: .; J gene: TRBJ2-5; clone size: .; CDR3 protein: CASSLGGVETQYF; CDR3 DNA: TGTGCCAGCAGCTTAGGAGGGGTGGAGACCCAGTACTTC
V gene: TRBV5-1; D gene: .; J gene: TRBJ1-2; clone size: once; CDR3 protein: CASSLPLGDTNYGYTF; CDR3 DNA: TGCGCCAGCAGCTTACCACTCGGGGATACCAACTATGGCTACACCTTC
V gene: TRBV6-5; D gene: .; J gene: TRBJ2-7; clone size: .; CDR3 protein: CASSYSGHSYEQYF; CDR3 DNA: TGTGCCAGCAGTTACTCAGGGCACTCCTACGAGCAGTACTTC
V gene: TRBV5-1; D gene: .; J gene: TRBJ2-4; clone size: .; CDR3 protein: CASSLDLGGGDIQYF; CDR3 DNA: TGCGCCAGCAGCTTGGACCTTGGAGGAGGGGACATTCAGTACTTC
V gene: TRBV29-1; D gene: .; J gene: TRBJ1-2; clone size: few; CDR3 protein: CSVEFGPDGYTF; CDR3 DNA: TGCAGCGTTGAATTCGGGCCGGACGGCTACACCTTC
V gene: TRBV5-1; D gene: .; J gene: TRBJ2-5; clone size: .; CDR3 protein: CASSVGAVAQETQYF; CDR3 DNA: TGCGCCAGCAGCGTTGGAGCGGTTGCCCAAGAGACCCAGTACTTC
V gene: TRBV29-1; D gene: .; J gene: TRBJ1-1; clone size: .; CDR3 protein: CSVGYDWGTEAFF; CDR3 DNA: TGCAGCGTGGGGTATGATTGGGGTACTGAAGCTTTCTTT
V gene: TRBV18; D gene: .; J gene: TRBJ2-5; clone size: once; CDR3 protein: CASSPTETQYF; CDR3 DNA: TGTGCCAGCTCACCAACAGAGACCCAGTACTTC